A selection of T cell receptor beta chains follows, all from one sample in a study of T cell responses to AZD1222 COVID-19 vaccine. Some clones are missing from TCRdb's copy, which holds only in-frame ones; the method was immunoSEQ multiplex PCR. The sample records 95,000 to 150,000 clones, about 90% being singletons. The source was peripheral blood, collected on day 0 of AZD1222 vaccination. The receptors come from an adult in good health. Each CDR3 is given with its conserved first and last residue. The order of the fields is clone size, V gene, D gene, J gene, CDR3 DNA, CDR3 protein. A D gene is named only where the DNA matches it firmly. Clone sizes are given selectively: once, few, many, or a class where the clone is expanded.

size: .; V: TRBV5-5; D: TRBD1; J: TRBJ1-5; DNA: TGTGCCAGCAGCTCAGGGGGCGAATTGCCCCAGCATTTT; CDR3: CASSSGGELPQHF
size: .; V: TRBV7-9; D: .; J: TRBJ1-1; DNA: TGTGCCAGCAGCCTCCGGGCAGGGGACACTGAAGCTTTCTTT; CDR3: CASSLRAGDTEAFF
size: .; V: TRBV3-1/TRBV3-2; D: TRBD1; J: TRBJ1-5; DNA: TGTGCCAGCAGCCAGGAGGGACAGGGGAGCCAGCCCCAGCATTTT; CDR3: CASSQEGQGSQPQHF
size: .; V: TRBV13; D: .; J: TRBJ1-1; DNA: TGTGCCAGCAGCTTAGGACGGGGCTTCAAGACTGAAGCTTTCTTT; CDR3: CASSLGRGFKTEAFF
size: .; V: TRBV3-1/TRBV3-2; D: .; J: TRBJ1-1; DNA: TGTGCCAGCAGCCAAATCGGGATCCGGCGGGCTTTCTTT; CDR3: CASSQIGIRRAFF
size: .; V: TRBV29-1; D: .; J: TRBJ1-1; DNA: TGCAGCGTTCCCCCGGGACGGTCTGGGGCTTTCTTT; CDR3: CSVPPGRSGAFF
size: .; V: TRBV21-1; D: .; J: TRBJ2-3; DNA: TGTGCCAGCAGCAAAGGGAGGAGCCCAAGCACAGATACGCAGTATTTT; CDR3: CASSKGRSPSTDTQYF
size: .; V: TRBV30; D: .; J: TRBJ1-4; DNA: TGTGCCTGGGGGCACGTAGATGAAAAACTGTTTTTT; CDR3: CAWGHVDEKLFF
size: .; V: TRBV11-2; D: TRBD1; J: TRBJ1-5; DNA: TGTGCCAGCAGCTTCACAGGGGGCGGTCAGCCCCAGCATTTT; CDR3: CASSFTGGGQPQHF
size: .; V: TRBV6-2/TRBV6-3; D: .; J: TRBJ2-1; DNA: TGTGCCAGCAGTTACACGAAGGGAGGACTGGTGCCGTCACTCTCAGGGCAGTTCTTC; CDR3: CASSYTKGGLVPSLSGQFF
size: .; V: TRBV6-1; D: .; J: TRBJ1-3; DNA: TGTGCCAGCAGTGAAGGTAACACCATATATTTT; CDR3: CASSEGNTIYF
size: .; V: TRBV7-2; D: .; J: TRBJ1-1; DNA: TGTGCCAGCAGCTTATCCGCGACAACTGAAGCTTTCTTT; CDR3: CASSLSATTEAFF
size: .; V: TRBV24-1; D: TRBD2; J: TRBJ2-1; DNA: TGTGCCACCAGTCCTTGGACTAGCGGGATTCGCAATGAGCAGTTCTTC; CDR3: CATSPWTSGIRNEQFF
size: .; V: TRBV18; D: .; J: TRBJ1-1; DNA: TGTGCCAGCTCACCAGGGGAAGACACTGAAGCTTTCTTT; CDR3: CASSPGEDTEAFF
size: .; V: TRBV4-1; D: .; J: TRBJ1-4; DNA: TGCGCCAGCAGCCAAGGGGAGGGGACGACTGAAAAACTGTTTTTT; CDR3: CASSQGEGTTEKLFF
size: .; V: TRBV5-6; D: .; J: TRBJ2-2; DNA: TGTGCCACGCAGCCAAGGGCCGGGGAGCTGTTTTTT; CDR3: CATQPRAGELFF
size: once; V: TRBV6-5; D: .; J: TRBJ1-6; DNA: TGTGCCAGCAGGGCCGGGACCGTGGATTCACCCCTCCACTTT; CDR3: CASRAGTVDSPLHF